Each of the 32 T cell receptor beta chains below was sequenced from the same sample in a study of identifying expanded T cells in peripheral blood. Libraries were prepared by immunoSEQ multiplex PCR; TCRdb keeps only in-frame clonotypes and omits some of them. The sample carries some 100,000 clones, around 88% recorded once. The sample taken for sequencing was blood. The receptor source for this set is a person aged 18 to 75 in good health.

The chain recombines TRBV5-6 with TRBJ1-4, with a weak D call TRBD1 (5 bases). This CDR3 has 15 amino acids. The V and J ends lost 7 bases and 0 bases respectively, with 13 bases between them. The germline gives CDR1 SGHDT, CDR2 YYEEEE. CDR3 loop: CASARGVATNEKLFF. In nucleotides, the CDR3 is TGTGCCAGCGCGAGAGGGGTCGCAACTAATGAAAAACTGTTTTTT.

The chain has TRBV6-5 and TRBJ2-3; D not resolved. In germline, CDR1 is MNHEY, CDR2 SVGAGI. This CDR3 is 14 amino acids long. V was pared by 5 bases and J by 5 bases, with 14 bases between. CDR3: CASSGPGVKDTQYF. In nucleotides, the CDR3 is TGTGCCAGCAGTGGTCCGGGTGTGAAAGATACGCAGTATTTT.

The rearrangement uses TRBV11-3 and TRBJ2-2, with D unresolved. The ends were cut back, 5 bases at V and 2 bases at J, with 12 bases in the middle. CDR1 is SGHNT and CDR2 is YENEEA in the germline V gene. The CDR3 covers 15 residues. This CDR3 reads CASSKDGANTGELFF. DNA for the CDR3: TGTGCCAGCAGCAAGGACGGAGCTAACACCGGGGAGCTGTTTTTT.

This clone was seen just once. The V gene is TRBV28, the J gene TRBJ2-2, with 13 bases aligning to TRBD2. V gave up 6 bases and J gave up 3 bases; unmatched junction bases: 4. Per the germline V gene, CDR1 is MDHEN and CDR2 is SYDVKM. This CDR3 is 16 amino acids long. The chain's CDR3 is CASSLTSGGDTGELFF. In nucleotides, the CDR3 is TGTGCCAGCAGCCTCACTAGCGGGGGGGACACCGGGGAGCTGTTTTTT.

The chain carries TRBV6-5 and TRBJ2-3, with TRBD1 matching 8 bases. Germline V gene sequence: CDR1 MNHEY, CDR2 SVGAGI. The CDR3 consists of 15 residues. The V segment lost 6 bases and the J segment 2 bases; nucleotides outside the gene matches: 7. The chain's CDR3 is CASRTGQAHTDTQYF. The CDR3 region has the DNA TGTGCCAGCAGGACGGGACAGGCTCACACAGATACGCAGTATTTT.

The V gene is TRBV7-9, the J gene TRBJ1-2, with TRBD1 as a possible D gene (5 bases). The germline CDR1 and CDR2 sequences are SEHNR and FQNEAQ (reference sequence). The CDR3 covers 13 residues. Trimming shortened V by 8 bases and J by 4 bases, and 14 bases separated the two germline ends. The CDR3 bases are TGTGCCAGCGGCCTCGGGGCCGTCTATGGCTACACCTTC. Amino acids: CASGLGAVYGYTF.

This clone appeared a single time. The V gene is TRBV28, the J gene TRBJ2-3; possibly TRBD2 for D (6 bases). Germline values: CDR1 MDHEN, CDR2 SYDVKM. V was shortened by 2 bases and J by 2 bases, with 17 bases between the two germline ends. The CDR3 is 17 residues long. The chain's CDR3 is CASSLGAAGRNTDTQYF. The CDR3 DNA reads as TGTGCCAGCAGTTTAGGGGCGGCGGGGAGAAACACAGATACGCAGTATTTT.

This rearrangement joins TRBV7-2 to TRBJ2-7; 7 nucleotides agree with TRBD2. This CDR3 comprises 14 residues. Germline V gene data show CDR1 as SGHTA and CDR2 as FQGNSA. Germline trimming cut 7 bases from V and 7 bases from J; bases unmatched to any gene: 13. DNA for the CDR3: TGTGCCAGCACCCACTCCCCGGGGGAGGGTGAGCAGTACTTC. Its translation: CASTHSPGEGEQYF.

This chain uses TRBV19 with TRBJ1-3; D gene ambiguous. Germline CDR1 LNHDA, CDR2 SQIVND (reference sequence). The length of the CDR3 is 18 residues. The V end lost 3 bases, the J end lost 0 bases, and 18 bases lay between the germline ends. Here the CDR3 reads CASSMGAWHIRSGNTIYF. CDR3 nucleotides: TGTGCCAGTAGTATGGGAGCCTGGCACATCCGCTCTGGAAACACCATATATTTT.

The chain links TRBV18 to TRBJ2-5; D gene uncertain. Germline values: CDR1 KGHSH, CDR2 LQKENI. With 9 bases removed from V and 3 bases from J, the gap between germline ends came to 8 bases. CDR3 length: 11 residues. The CDR3 sequence: CASFQEETQYF. The CDR3 DNA sequence: TGTGCCAGTTTCCAAGAAGAGACCCAGTACTTC.

The chain couples TRBV10-3 to TRBJ2-7; 10 bases agree with TRBD1. This CDR3 is built from 17 residues. Germline V gives CDR1 ENHRY, CDR2 SYGVKD. V shed 3 bases and J 1 base; nucleotides not matched to a gene: 9. CDR3 protein: CAISDPGQGRLSYEQYF. The CDR3 bases are TGTGCCATCAGTGATCCGGGACAGGGGAGGCTATCCTACGAGCAGTACTTC.

The chain uses TRBV6-4 and TRBJ1-5; D possibly corresponds to TRBD1 (6 bases). The CDR3 has 15 amino acids. The germline V gene has CDR1 MRHNA and CDR2 SNTAGT. V was pared by 3 bases and J by 4 bases, with 13 bases between. CDR3 region: CASSEGSQGNQPQHF. DNA of the CDR3: TGTGCCAGCAGTGAAGGCAGTCAGGGGAATCAGCCCCAGCATTTT.

The chain combines TRBV29-1 with TRBJ2-7; D remains ambiguous. The CDR3 loop spans 11 amino acids. V was cut by 0 bases and J by 2 bases, with 2 bases left in between. The germline CDR1 and CDR2 sequences are SQVTM and ANQGSEA. This chain's CDR3 is CSVEDTYEQYF. In nucleotides, the CDR3 is TGCAGCGTTGAAGACACCTACGAGCAGTACTTC.

The CDR3 is CAISESAGLNYGYTF. The CDR3 DNA reads as TGTGCCATCAGTGAGTCCGCAGGGTTGAACTATGGCTACACCTTC. The V gene is TRBV10-3, the J gene TRBJ1-2; D is possibly TRBD1 (5 bases). CDR3 length: 15 residues. Germline CDR1 ENHRY, CDR2 SYGVKD. Trimming left V 0 bases short and J 2 bases short, with 10 bases between.

Worth noting for this clone: A junction end diverges from the germline sequence, so it may reflect a read error. The chain couples TRBV10-2 to TRBJ2-7; D perhaps matches TRBD1 (6 bases). The CDR3 is 11 residues long. Looked up from germline, CDR1 is WSHSY and CDR2 is SAAADI. CDR3 sequence: CASSEGTYKHF. The CDR3 DNA reads TGCGCCAGCAGTGAGGGGACATATAAGCACTTC.

The chain combines TRBV4-3 with TRBJ1-1, with a possible D match to TRBD1 (5 bases). The CDR3 is 14 amino acids. V lost 0 bases and J 3 bases, leaving 8 bases between the germline ends. Germline V gene sequence: CDR1 LGHNA, CDR2 YSLEER. The CDR3 spells CASSQEGGYTEAFF. The CDR3 DNA follows: TGCGCCAGCAGCCAAGAGGGGGGGTACACTGAAGCTTTCTTT.

The chain carries TRBV7-6 and TRBJ2-3; 10 nucleotides line up with TRBD2. V shed 4 bases and J 4 bases; nucleotides not matched to a gene: 8. CDR1 is SGHVS and CDR2 is FNYEAQ in the germline V gene. This CDR3 region has 16 residues. The DNA of the CDR3 is TGTGCCAGCAGCTCCGGAGCGGGGGGGCAGGCAGATACGCAGTATTTT. Residues: CASSSGAGGQADTQYF.

The chain recombines TRBV10-3 with TRBJ2-7; unclear D gene. The CDR3 is 13 amino acids. Germline loops: CDR1 ENHRY, CDR2 SYGVKD. The V and J ends lost 4 bases and 4 bases respectively, with 11 bases between them. CDR3 sequence (DNA): TGTGCCATCAGTGGGGCTTTCGGGTACGAGCAGTACTTC. Protein product: CAISGAFGYEQYF.

This clone was detected once. The chain has TRBV6-5 and TRBJ2-7; no firm D call. CDR1 is MNHEY, CDR2 SVGAGI, per germline. The CDR3 has 12 amino acids. The V end was cut by 7 bases, the J end by 7 bases, with 14 bases between. The DNA for the CDR3 is TGTGCCAGCAACCCTCCGGGCCCAGAGCAGTACTTC. Protein: CASNPPGPEQYF.

This chain joins TRBV7-9 and TRBJ2-7; D is unclear. V lost 1 base, J lost 6 bases, and 7 bases lay in between. Germline V CDR1 and CDR2: SEHNR, FQNEAQ (reference sequence). The CDR3 runs 12 residues. CDR3 DNA: TGTGCCAGCAGCTTAGTCGCAGCCGAGCAGTACTTC. Its protein is CASSLVAAEQYF. Variable domain in full (rest from reference TRBV7-9 and TRBJ2-7): DTGVSQNPRHKITKRGQNVTFRCDPISEHNRLYWYRQTLGQGPEFLTYFQNEAQLEKSRLLSDRFSAERPKGSFSTLEIQRTEQGDSAMYLCASSLVAAEQYFGPGTRLTVT.

V usage is TRBV27 and J usage is TRBJ2-5; the match to TRBD2 covers 7 bases. The DNA end is a closer match to TRBJ2-7, so the J assignment may be wrong. Looked up from germline, CDR1 is MNHEY and CDR2 is SMNVEV (reference sequence). The CDR3 consists of 16 residues. This chain's CDR3 is CASSRSAGVGPYEQYF. The CDR3 DNA sequence: TGTGCCAGCAGTAGATCCGCGGGGGTGGGGCCCTACGAGCAGTACTTC.

This clone was picked up one time. CDR3: CAWSVGVRSPLHF. CDR3 in DNA: TGTGCCTGGAGTGTTGGGGTACGTTCACCCCTCCACTTT. The chain joins TRBV30 to TRBJ1-6, with unresolved D. Trimming shortened V by 0 bases and J by 9 bases, and 9 bases separated the two germline ends. Germline assignment: CDR1 GTSNPN and CDR2 SVGIG (reference sequence). CDR3 size: 13 residues.

The rearrangement joins TRBV30 to TRBJ1-2; TRBD1 might be the D (6 bases). The V gene's germline CDR1 is GTSNPN and CDR2 SVGIG (reference sequence). CDR3 length: 13 residues. V lost 0 bases to trimming and J lost 5 bases, with 10 bases between them. CDR3 nucleotide sequence: TGTGCCTGGAGTGTACTAGGGGGTTATGGCTACACCTTC. This sequence encodes CAWSVLGGYGYTF.

The chain has TRBV6-5 and TRBJ2-7, with TRBD2 as a possible D gene (7 bases). CDR3 size: 16 residues. Trimming took 2 bases from V and 2 from J, leaving 16 bases between them. Germline CDR1 reads MNHEY; CDR2 reads SVGAGI. The CDR3 region is CASSYAGDRRTYEQYF. In DNA, the CDR3 is TGTGCCAGCAGTTACGCGGGAGACAGGAGAACCTACGAGCAGTACTTC.

V and J are TRBV19 and TRBJ2-7; 11 nucleotides agree with TRBD1. Trimming took 8 bases from V and 6 from J; bases not matched to a gene: 9. Germline CDR1 LNHDA, CDR2 SQIVND (reference sequence). The CDR3 is 14 amino acids. The CDR3 here is CASRTGTGGGEQYF. In nucleotides, the CDR3 is TGTGCCAGTCGAACCGGGACAGGGGGAGGCGAGCAGTACTTC.

The J gene is TRBJ2-7, the V gene TRBV28; 7 bases agree with TRBD2. The CDR3 runs to 13 residues. Losses at the gene ends were 6 bases for V and 6 bases for J; bases not matched to a gene: 8. CDR1 and CDR2 from the germline V gene are MDHEN and SYDVKM. In DNA, the CDR3 is TGTGCCAGCAGCCCCGGGGGGAGTTCCGAGCAGTACTTC. Translated: CASSPGGSSEQYF.

The rearrangement links TRBV5-1 to TRBJ2-3, with D maybe TRBD2 (6 bases). CDR1 is SGHRS and CDR2 is YFSETQ in the germline V gene. Trimming shortened V by 3 bases and J by 3 bases, and 11 bases separated the two germline ends. This CDR3 region has 14 residues. CDR3 protein: CASSWDSVTDTQYF. The DNA of the CDR3 is TGCGCCAGCAGCTGGGACTCCGTAACAGATACGCAGTATTTT.

The rearrangement uses TRBV27 and TRBJ1-5, with 7 bases aligning to TRBD1. Germline loops: CDR1 MNHEY, CDR2 SMNVEV (reference sequence). The J segment lost 4 bases and the V segment lost 6 bases, leaving 9 bases of the junction unmatched. The CDR3 spans 15 residues. CDR3: CASRFNSGGNQPQHF. As DNA, the CDR3 is TGTGCCAGCAGGTTCAATTCAGGGGGAAATCAGCCCCAGCATTTT.

The rearrangement joins TRBV18 to TRBJ1-5; D gene uncertain. Germline loops: CDR1 KGHSH, CDR2 LQKENI. The CDR3 loop spans 16 amino acids. Between the trimmed V and J ends, which lost 3 bases and 3 bases, there was a span of 15 bases. Here the CDR3 reads CASSPREEGDNQPQHF. The CDR3, as DNA: TGTGCCAGCTCACCGCGGGAAGAGGGCGACAATCAGCCCCAGCATTTT.

V gene TRBV2 combines with J gene TRBJ1-4, with a weak D call TRBD1 (6 bases). CDR1 is SNHLY, CDR2 FYNNEI, per germline. CDR3 length: 16 residues. The V end lost 4 bases, the J end lost 0 bases, and 12 bases lay between the germline ends. CDR3 region: CASSAGGRATNEKLFF. The CDR3 nucleotides are TGTGCCAGCAGTGCCGGGGGCCGGGCAACTAATGAAAAACTGTTTTTT.

The J gene is TRBJ2-5, the V gene TRBV30; no clear D gene. Germline V CDR1 and CDR2: GTSNPN, SVGIG (reference sequence). Trimming took 0 bases from V and 5 from J, leaving 4 bases between them. This CDR3 is 11 amino acids long. The CDR3 spells CAWSVGETQYF. The CDR3 nucleotides read TGTGCCTGGAGTGTAGGGGAGACCCAGTACTTC.

The V call is TRBV7-9, the J call TRBJ1-1, with D perhaps TRBD1 (5 bases). This CDR3 comprises 13 residues. The germline gives CDR1 SEHNR, CDR2 FQNEAQ (reference sequence). The V and J ends lost 1 base and 11 bases respectively, with 14 bases between them. CDR3 amino acids: CASSLGGVLDAFF. The CDR3 DNA follows: TGTGCCAGCAGCTTAGGGGGCGTATTGGATGCTTTCTTT.